Listed below are T cell receptor beta chains from one sample, sequenced in a study of shared clonotypes between healthy human individuals. TCRdb's table, derived via immunoSEQ multiplex PCR, lists solely in-frame clones and lacks some. The sample contains roughly 2.4 million clones, roughly 95% of which appear only once. The specimen sequenced was naive CD4+ T cells sorted from blood. All receptors derive from a man younger than 35 in good health. CDR3s include the opening cysteine and the closing phenylalanine or tryptophan. Fields, in order: CDR3 protein, CDR3 DNA, V gene, J gene, D gene, clone size. The D gene is left open where the match is weak. Clone sizes are given selectively: once, few, many, or a class where the clone is expanded.

CDR3: CASSLVGTEAFF
DNA: TGTGCCAGTAGCTTGGTAGGCACTGAAGCTTTCTTT
V: TRBV19
J: TRBJ1-1
D: .
size: .

CDR3: CASSQGGQGAREKLFF
DNA: TGTGCCAGCAGCCAAGGGGGACAGGGGGCGAGGGAAAAACTGTTTTTT
V: TRBV4-2
J: TRBJ1-4
D: TRBD1
size: .

CDR3: CASSFGNLRTSGHNEQFF
DNA: TGTGCCAGCAGCTTCGGTAACTTACGGACTAGCGGACACAATGAGCAGTTCTTC
V: TRBV7-2
J: TRBJ2-1
D: TRBD2
size: .

CDR3: CASSRGAHQEKGNQPQHF
DNA: TGTGCCAGTAGTAGGGGGGCCCACCAAGAAAAGGGCAATCAGCCCCAGCATTTT
V: TRBV19
J: TRBJ1-5
D: .
size: .

CDR3: CASSRNRDQPQHF
DNA: TGTGCCAGCAGCCGAAACAGGGATCAGCCCCAGCATTTT
V: TRBV5-8
J: TRBJ1-5
D: .
size: .

CDR3: CAWNKQGSTEAFF
DNA: TGTGCCTGGAATAAACAGGGGTCGACTGAAGCTTTCTTT
V: TRBV30
J: TRBJ1-1
D: TRBD1
size: few

CDR3: CAWSVLTQGTF
DNA: TGTGCCTGGAGTGTACTAACACAGGGAACCTTC
V: TRBV30
J: TRBJ1-2
D: .
size: .

CDR3: CASSMDRSQEQYF
DNA: TGTGCCAGCAGTATGGACAGGAGCCAAGAGCAGTACTTC
V: TRBV19
J: TRBJ2-7
D: TRBD1
size: .

CDR3: CATSTDSNTEAFF
DNA: TGTGCCACCAGCACAGATTCGAACACTGAAGCTTTCTTT
V: TRBV15
J: TRBJ1-1
D: .
size: .

CDR3: CASSLSPGTDTDTQYF
DNA: TGTGCCAGCAGCTTATCCCCCGGGACTGACACAGATACGCAGTATTTT
V: TRBV13
J: TRBJ2-3
D: .
size: once

CDR3: CSSTGVGDEKLFF
DNA: TGCAGCTCGACAGGGGTCGGTGATGAAAAACTGTTTTTT
V: TRBV29-1
J: TRBJ1-4
D: TRBD1
size: .

CDR3: CASSDLGGTEAFF
DNA: TGTGCCAGCAGTGACCTGGGGGGCACTGAAGCTTTCTTT
V: TRBV2
J: TRBJ1-1
D: .
size: .

CDR3: CASSQDWGGFSYNEQFF
DNA: TGCGCCAGCAGCCAAGACTGGGGCGGGTTCTCCTACAATGAGCAGTTCTTC
V: TRBV4-3
J: TRBJ2-1
D: .
size: .

CDR3: CASRRTTGQETQYF
DNA: TGTGCCAGCAGACGAACGACAGGCCAAGAGACCCAGTACTTC
V: TRBV6-1
J: TRBJ2-5
D: .
size: .

CDR3: CASSLADSLPLHF
DNA: TGTGCCAGCAGCTTAGCCGACAGCCTCCCCCTCCACTTT
V: TRBV7-8
J: TRBJ1-6
D: .
size: .

CDR3: CASCLGTLRSTNSPLHF
DNA: TGTGCCAGCTGCCTGGGGACTCTAAGAAGTACCAATTCACCCCTCCACTTT
V: TRBV27
J: TRBJ1-6
D: .
size: .

CDR3: CASSTRQALNQPQHF
DNA: TGTGCCAGCAGCACCCGACAGGCGCTCAATCAGCCCCAGCATTTT
V: TRBV7-3
J: TRBJ1-5
D: .
size: .

CDR3: CASSLEGDNEQFF
DNA: TGTGCCAGCAGCTTGGAGGGGGACAATGAGCAGTTCTTC
V: TRBV5-6
J: TRBJ2-1
D: .
size: once

CDR3: CASSLLVGSYNEQFF
DNA: TGTGCCAGCAGCCTATTAGTCGGATCCTACAATGAGCAGTTCTTC
V: TRBV13
J: TRBJ2-1
D: .
size: once

CDR3: CASSSYPGLAGKETQYF
DNA: TGTGCCAGCAGTTCTTATCCGGGACTAGCGGGGAAAGAGACCCAGTACTTC
V: TRBV2
J: TRBJ2-5
D: TRBD2
size: .

CDR3: CAISDEGPAPGLSGNTIYF
DNA: TGTGCCATCAGTGATGAGGGGCCGGCCCCAGGGCTATCTGGAAACACCATATATTTT
V: TRBV10-3
J: TRBJ1-3
D: .
size: .

CDR3: CASSQGLAGGTDTQYF
DNA: TGTGCCAGCAGCCAAGGACTAGCGGGAGGGACAGATACGCAGTATTTT
V: TRBV7-6
J: TRBJ2-3
D: TRBD2
size: .

CDR3: CASSYGDSGNTIYF
DNA: TGCGCCAGCAGTTACGGAGACTCTGGAAACACCATATATTTT
V: TRBV5-1
J: TRBJ1-3
D: .
size: once

CDR3: CASSGGRGAQLTYEQYF
DNA: TGTGCCAGCAGCGGTGGGCGGGGGGCCCAACTCACCTACGAGCAGTACTTC
V: TRBV25-1
J: TRBJ2-7
D: TRBD2
size: .

CDR3: CASSDRAGANVLTF
DNA: TGCGCCAGCAGCGACAGGGCTGGGGCCAACGTCCTGACTTTC
V: TRBV5-1
J: TRBJ2-6
D: TRBD1
size: once

CDR3: CASSGNRGQTEAFF
DNA: TGTGCCAGCAGTGGGAACAGGGGGCAAACTGAAGCTTTCTTT
V: TRBV6-1
J: TRBJ1-1
D: TRBD1
size: .

CDR3: CASSRGGNTGELFF
DNA: TGCGCCAGCAGCCGCGGGGGAAACACCGGGGAGCTGTTTTTT
V: TRBV5-1
J: TRBJ2-2
D: TRBD2
size: .

CDR3: CASSYSSSGHEQYF
DNA: TGTGCCAGCAGTTACTCGAGTAGCGGCCACGAGCAGTACTTC
V: TRBV6-5
J: TRBJ2-7
D: .
size: .

CDR3: CASSPTRTSGSQETQYF
DNA: TGTGCCAGCTCACCAACCCGGACTAGCGGGAGTCAAGAGACCCAGTACTTC
V: TRBV18
J: TRBJ2-5
D: TRBD2
size: .

CDR3: CASSLGISGGRKTYEQYF
DNA: TGTGCCAGCAGCTTAGGAATCTCTGGCGGGAGGAAAACCTACGAGCAGTACTTC
V: TRBV7-6
J: TRBJ2-7
D: TRBD2
size: .

CDR3: CASSKGSNSPLHF
DNA: TGCGCCAGCAGCAAGGGAAGTAATTCACCCCTCCACTTT
V: TRBV5-1
J: TRBJ1-6
D: .
size: .

CDR3: CASSLKGSGYTF
DNA: TGCGCCAGCAGCTTGAAGGGATCCGGCTACACCTTC
V: TRBV5-1
J: TRBJ1-2
D: .
size: .

CDR3: CATQFLGTGDLGEQYF
DNA: TGTGCCACCCAATTCCTCGGGACAGGGGATTTAGGAGAGCAGTACTTC
V: TRBV27
J: TRBJ2-7
D: TRBD1
size: .

CDR3: CASSLAGELYGYTF
DNA: TGCGCCAGCAGCTTGGCCGGGGAATTGTATGGCTACACCTTC
V: TRBV5-1
J: TRBJ1-2
D: .
size: .

CDR3: CASSPSGTEAFF
DNA: TGTGCCAGCTCACCCTCGGGGACTGAAGCTTTCTTT
V: TRBV18
J: TRBJ1-1
D: .
size: .

CDR3: CASKGNLPGNTIYF
DNA: TGTGCCAGCAAGGGAAACCTGCCTGGAAACACCATATATTTT
V: TRBV19
J: TRBJ1-3
D: .
size: .

CDR3: CASSQERGGPLHF
DNA: TGCGCCAGCAGCCAGGAGCGGGGGGGCCCCCTCCACTTT
V: TRBV4-3
J: TRBJ1-6
D: .
size: .

CDR3: CASSDTLLREQFF
DNA: TGTGCCAGCAGTGATACCCTACTACGTGAGCAGTTCTTC
V: TRBV6-4
J: TRBJ2-1
D: .
size: .

CDR3: CASTRGTQMSISGANVLTF
DNA: TGTGCCAGCACCCGAGGGACGCAGATGTCAATCTCTGGGGCCAACGTCCTGACTTTC
V: TRBV7-9
J: TRBJ2-6
D: .
size: once

CDR3: CASSQGKLAGTRLFF
DNA: TGTGCCAGCAGCCAGGGGAAATTGGCAGGCACCAGACTGTTTTTT
V: TRBV14
J: TRBJ1-4
D: .
size: .